This T cell receptor beta chain was identified in a study of blood T cell repertoires in COVID-19. Across the whole study: T cells, B-cell-depleted T cells, or PBMCs supplied cDNA or gDNA.

Seattle participants joined during active infection and were tracked over time. Between the trimmed V and J ends, which lost 3 bases and 4 bases, there was a span of 13 bases. The CDR3 totals 15 residues. Germline V gene lookup returns CDR1 MGHRA and CDR2 YSYEKL. Original analysis: Nucleated cell number was recorded as an estimate derived from reference gene primer amplification. Measured with immunoSEQ multiplex PCR; TCRdb has only the in-frame clones, and not every one. The DNA gave D and trimming, while V, J and clone size come from that table. The repertoire holds 150,000 to 200,000 clones, 80% to 90% seen once, with roughly 10% in the top ten.

The sequence was obtained from a woman aged 80 or older with COVID-19, enrolled during active disease. The material sequenced was peripheral blood. The chain recombines TRBV4-1 with TRBJ1-3; maybe TRBD1 (5 bases). CDR3: CASSHPSGHGNTIYF. For the CDR3, the DNA is TGCGCCAGCAGCCATCCCTCAGGGCACGGAAACACCATATATTTT.